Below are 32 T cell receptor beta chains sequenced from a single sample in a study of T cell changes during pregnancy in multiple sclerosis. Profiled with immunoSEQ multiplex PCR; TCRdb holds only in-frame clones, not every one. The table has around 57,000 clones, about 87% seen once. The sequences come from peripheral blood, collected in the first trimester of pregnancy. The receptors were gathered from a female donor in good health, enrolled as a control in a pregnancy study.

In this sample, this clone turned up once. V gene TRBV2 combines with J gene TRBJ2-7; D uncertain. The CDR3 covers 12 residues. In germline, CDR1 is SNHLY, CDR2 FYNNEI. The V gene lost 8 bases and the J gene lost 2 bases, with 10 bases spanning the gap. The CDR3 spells CASGPYTYEQYF. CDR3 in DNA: TGTGCCAGCGGGCCCTACACCTACGAGCAGTACTTC.

For the CDR3, the DNA is TGTGCCAGCAGTTTACTCGGCCCAACGGGCTCCTACAATGAGCAGTTCTTC. This codes for CASSLLGPTGSYNEQFF. The chain is built from TRBV28 and TRBJ2-1; D not resolved. Germline V lookup: CDR1 MDHEN, CDR2 SYDVKM. V shed 2 bases and J shed 0 bases, with 14 bases lying between them. The CDR3 length is 17 residues.

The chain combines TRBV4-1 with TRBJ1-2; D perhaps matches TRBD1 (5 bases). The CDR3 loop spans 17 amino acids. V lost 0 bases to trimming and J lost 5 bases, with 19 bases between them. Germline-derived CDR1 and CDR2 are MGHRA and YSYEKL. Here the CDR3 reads CASSQESVQGGFYGYTF. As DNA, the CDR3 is TGCGCCAGCAGCCAAGAATCGGTCCAGGGTGGATTTTATGGCTACACCTTC.

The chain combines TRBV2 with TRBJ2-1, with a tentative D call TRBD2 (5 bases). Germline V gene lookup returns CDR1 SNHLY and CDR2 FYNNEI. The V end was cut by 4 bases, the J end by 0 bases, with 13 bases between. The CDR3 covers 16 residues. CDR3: CASSATDLYSYNEQFF. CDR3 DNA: TGTGCCAGCAGTGCAACGGACTTGTACTCCTACAATGAGCAGTTCTTC.

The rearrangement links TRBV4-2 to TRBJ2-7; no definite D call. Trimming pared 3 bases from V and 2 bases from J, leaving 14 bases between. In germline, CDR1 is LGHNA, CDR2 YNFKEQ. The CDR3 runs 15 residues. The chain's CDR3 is CASSQAATAPYEQYF. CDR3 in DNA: TGTGCCAGCAGCCAGGCGGCCACCGCCCCCTACGAGCAGTACTTC.

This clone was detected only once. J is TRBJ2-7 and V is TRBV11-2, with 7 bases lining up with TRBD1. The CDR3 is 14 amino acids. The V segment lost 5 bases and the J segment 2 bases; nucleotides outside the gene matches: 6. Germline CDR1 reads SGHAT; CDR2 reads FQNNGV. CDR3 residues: CASSPRQGPYEQYF. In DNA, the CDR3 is TGTGCCAGCAGCCCCAGACAGGGCCCCTACGAGCAGTACTTC.

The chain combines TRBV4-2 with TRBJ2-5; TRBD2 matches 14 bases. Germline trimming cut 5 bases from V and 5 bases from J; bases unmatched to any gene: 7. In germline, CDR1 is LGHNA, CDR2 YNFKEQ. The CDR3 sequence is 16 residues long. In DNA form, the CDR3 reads TGTGCCAGCAGCTACGGGACTAGCGGGGGAGTGGAGACCCAGTACTTC. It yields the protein CASSYGTSGGVETQYF.

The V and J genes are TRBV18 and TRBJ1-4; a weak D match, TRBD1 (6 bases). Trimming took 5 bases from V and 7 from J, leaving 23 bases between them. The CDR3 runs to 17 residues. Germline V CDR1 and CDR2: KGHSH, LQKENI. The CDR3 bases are TGTGCCAGCTCATCCGGGGGGCAGCACAGGTTAAGTGAAAAACTGTTTTTT. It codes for CASSSGGQHRLSEKLFF.

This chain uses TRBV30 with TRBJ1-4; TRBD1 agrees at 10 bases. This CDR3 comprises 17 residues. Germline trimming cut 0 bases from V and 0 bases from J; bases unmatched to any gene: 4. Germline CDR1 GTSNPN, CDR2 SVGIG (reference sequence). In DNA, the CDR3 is TGTGCCTGGAGTGTGGGGGACAGGGGAACAACTAATGAAAAACTGTTTTTT. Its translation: CAWSVGDRGTTNEKLFF.

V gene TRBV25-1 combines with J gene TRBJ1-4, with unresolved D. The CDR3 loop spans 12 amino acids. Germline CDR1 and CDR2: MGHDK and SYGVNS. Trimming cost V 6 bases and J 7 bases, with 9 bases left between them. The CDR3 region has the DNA TGTGCCAGCAGAGCCGAGGTTGAAAAACTGTTTTTT. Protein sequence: CASRAEVEKLFF.

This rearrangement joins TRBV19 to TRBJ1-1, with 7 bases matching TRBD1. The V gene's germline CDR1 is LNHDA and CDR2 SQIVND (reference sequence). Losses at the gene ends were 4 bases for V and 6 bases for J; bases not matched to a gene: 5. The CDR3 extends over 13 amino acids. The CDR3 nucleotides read TGTGCCAGTAGTACGACAGGGCGGGCTGAAGCTTTCTTT. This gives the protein CASSTTGRAEAFF.

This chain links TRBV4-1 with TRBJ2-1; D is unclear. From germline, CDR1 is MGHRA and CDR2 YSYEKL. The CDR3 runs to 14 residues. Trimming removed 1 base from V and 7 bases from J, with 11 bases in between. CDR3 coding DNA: TGCGCCAGCAGCCAAGCAATTGCGAAAAATGAGCAGTTCTTC. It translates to CASSQAIAKNEQFF.

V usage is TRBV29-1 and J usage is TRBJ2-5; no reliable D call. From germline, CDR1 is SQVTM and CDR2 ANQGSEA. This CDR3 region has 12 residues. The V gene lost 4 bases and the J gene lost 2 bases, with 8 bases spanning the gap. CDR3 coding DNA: TGCAGCGTTGGGCCAATACAAGAGACCCAGTACTTC. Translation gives CSVGPIQETQYF.

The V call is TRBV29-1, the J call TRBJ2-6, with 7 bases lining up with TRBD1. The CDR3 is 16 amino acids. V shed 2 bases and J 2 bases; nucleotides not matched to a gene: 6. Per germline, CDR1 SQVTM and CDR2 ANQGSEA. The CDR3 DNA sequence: TGCAGCGTTGAAAGGACAGGCCGTCCTGGGGCCAACGTCCTGACTTTC. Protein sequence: CSVERTGRPGANVLTF.

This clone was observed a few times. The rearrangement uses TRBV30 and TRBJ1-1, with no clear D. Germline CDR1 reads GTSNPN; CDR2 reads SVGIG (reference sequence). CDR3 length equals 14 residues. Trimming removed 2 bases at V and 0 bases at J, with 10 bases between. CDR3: CAWSSWQMNTEAFF. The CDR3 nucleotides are TGTGCCTGGAGTTCATGGCAGATGAACACTGAAGCTTTCTTT.

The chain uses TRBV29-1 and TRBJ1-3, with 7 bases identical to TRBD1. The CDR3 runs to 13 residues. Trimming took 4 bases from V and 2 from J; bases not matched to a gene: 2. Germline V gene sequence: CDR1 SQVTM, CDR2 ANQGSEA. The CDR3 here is CSVGGTAGNTIYF. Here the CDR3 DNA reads TGCAGCGTTGGTGGGACAGCTGGAAACACCATATATTTT. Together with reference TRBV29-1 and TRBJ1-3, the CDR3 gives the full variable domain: SAVISQKPSRDICQRGTSLTIQCQVDSQVTMMFWYRQQPGQSLTLIATANQGSEATYESGFVIDKFPISRPNLTFSTLTVSNMSPEDSSIYLCSVGGTAGNTIYFGEGSWLTVV.

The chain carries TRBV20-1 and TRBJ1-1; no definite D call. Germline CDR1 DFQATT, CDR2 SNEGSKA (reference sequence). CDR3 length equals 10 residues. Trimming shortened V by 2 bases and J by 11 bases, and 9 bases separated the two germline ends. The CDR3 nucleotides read TGCAGTGCTAGATCCGAGCGGGCTTTCTTT. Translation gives CSARSERAFF.

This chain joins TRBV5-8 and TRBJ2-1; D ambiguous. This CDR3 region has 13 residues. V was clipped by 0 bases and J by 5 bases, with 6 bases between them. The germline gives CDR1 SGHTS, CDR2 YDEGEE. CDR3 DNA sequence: TGTGCCAGCAGCTTGGCTGCGAACAATGAGCAGTTCTTC. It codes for CASSLAANNEQFF. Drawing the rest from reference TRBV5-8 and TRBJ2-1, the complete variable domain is EAGVTQSPTHLIKTRGQQATLRCSPISGHTSVYWYQQALGLGLQFLLWYDEGEERNRGNFPPRFSGRQFPNYSSELNVNALELEDSALYLCASSLAANNEQFFGPGTRLTVL.

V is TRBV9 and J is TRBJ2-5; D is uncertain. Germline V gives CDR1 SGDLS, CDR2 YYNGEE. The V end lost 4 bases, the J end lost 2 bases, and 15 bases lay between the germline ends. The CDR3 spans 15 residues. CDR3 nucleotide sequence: TGTGCCAGCAGCCCCGGGTTGAGGCAGCAAGAGACCCAGTACTTC. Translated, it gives CASSPGLRQQETQYF.

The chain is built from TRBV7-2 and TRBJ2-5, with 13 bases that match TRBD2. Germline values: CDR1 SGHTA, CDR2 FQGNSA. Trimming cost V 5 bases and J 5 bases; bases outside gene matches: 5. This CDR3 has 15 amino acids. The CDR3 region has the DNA TGTGCCAGCAGCAAGGGACTAGCGGGGAGGGAGACCCAGTACTTC. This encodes CASSKGLAGRETQYF.

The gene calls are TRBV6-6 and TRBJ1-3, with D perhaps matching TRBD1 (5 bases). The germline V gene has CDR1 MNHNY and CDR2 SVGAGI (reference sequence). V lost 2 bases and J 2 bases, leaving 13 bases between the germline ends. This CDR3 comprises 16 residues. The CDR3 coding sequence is TGTGCCAGCAGTTACATTAGCTCGGGGGCTGGAAACACCATATATTTT. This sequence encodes CASSYISSGAGNTIYF.

The CDR3 loop is CASSPEARGRGSNQPQHF. As DNA, the CDR3 is TGTGCCAGCTCACCAGAGGCCAGGGGGCGGGGGAGCAATCAGCCCCAGCATTTT. The rearrangement joins TRBV18 to TRBJ1-5, with 8 bases aligning to TRBD1. CDR3 size: 18 residues. The germline gives CDR1 KGHSH, CDR2 LQKENI. V lost 2 bases, J lost 1 base, and 10 bases stayed unmatched.

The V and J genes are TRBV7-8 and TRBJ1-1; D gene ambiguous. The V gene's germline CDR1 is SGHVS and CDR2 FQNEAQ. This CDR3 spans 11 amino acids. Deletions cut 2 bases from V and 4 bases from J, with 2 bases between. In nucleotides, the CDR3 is TGTGCCAGCAGCTTACGCACTGAAGCTTTCTTT. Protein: CASSLRTEAFF.

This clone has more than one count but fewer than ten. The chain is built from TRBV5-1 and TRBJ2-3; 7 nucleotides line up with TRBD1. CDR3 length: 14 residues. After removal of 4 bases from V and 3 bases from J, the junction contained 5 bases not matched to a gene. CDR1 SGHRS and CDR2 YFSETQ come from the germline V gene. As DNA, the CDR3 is TGCGCCAGCAGCCGCCGACAGGGTACAGATACGCAGTATTTT. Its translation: CASSRRQGTDTQYF.

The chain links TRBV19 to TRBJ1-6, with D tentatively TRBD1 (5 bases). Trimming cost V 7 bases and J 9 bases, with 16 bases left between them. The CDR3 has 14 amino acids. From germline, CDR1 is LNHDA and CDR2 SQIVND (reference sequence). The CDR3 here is CASKQAFESSPLHF. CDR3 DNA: TGTGCCAGTAAACAGGCTTTCGAAAGTTCACCCCTCCACTTT. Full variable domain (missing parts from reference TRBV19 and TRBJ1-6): DGGITQSPKYLFRKEGQNVTLSCEQNLNHDAMYWYRQDPGQGLRLIYYSQIVNDFQKGDIAEGYSVSREKKESFPLTVTSAQKNPTAFYLCASKQAFESSPLHFGNGTRLTVT.

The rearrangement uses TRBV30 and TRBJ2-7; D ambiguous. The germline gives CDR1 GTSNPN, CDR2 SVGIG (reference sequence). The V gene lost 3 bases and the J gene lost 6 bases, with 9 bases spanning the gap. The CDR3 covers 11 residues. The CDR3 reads CAWSPQSEQYF. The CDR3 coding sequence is TGTGCCTGGAGCCCACAGTCCGAGCAGTACTTC. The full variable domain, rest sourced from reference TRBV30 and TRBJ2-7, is SQTIHQWPATLVQPVGSPLSLECTVEGTSNPNLYWYRQAAGRGLQLLFYSVGIGQISSEVPQNLSASRPQDRQFILSSKKLLLSDSGFYLCAWSPQSEQYFGPGTRLTVT.

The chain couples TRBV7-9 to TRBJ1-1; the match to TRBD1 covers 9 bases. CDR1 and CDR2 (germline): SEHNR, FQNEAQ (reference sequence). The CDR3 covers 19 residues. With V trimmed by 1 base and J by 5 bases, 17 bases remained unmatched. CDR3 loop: CASSLVPGRGQGSFTEAFF. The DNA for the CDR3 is TGTGCCAGCAGCTTAGTCCCGGGTAGGGGACAGGGAAGTTTTACTGAAGCTTTCTTT. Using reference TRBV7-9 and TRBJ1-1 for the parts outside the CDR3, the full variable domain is DTGVSQNPRHKITKRGQNVTFRCDPISEHNRLYWYRQTLGQGPEFLTYFQNEAQLEKSRLLSDRFSAERPKGSFSTLEIQRTEQGDSAMYLCASSLVPGRGQGSFTEAFFGQGTRLTVV.

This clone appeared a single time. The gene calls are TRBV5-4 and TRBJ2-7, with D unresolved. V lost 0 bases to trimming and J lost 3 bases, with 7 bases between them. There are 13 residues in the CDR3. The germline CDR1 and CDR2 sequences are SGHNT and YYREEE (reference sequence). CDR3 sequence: CASSLGEDYEQYF. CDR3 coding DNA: TGTGCCAGCAGCTTGGGTGAGGACTACGAGCAGTACTTC.

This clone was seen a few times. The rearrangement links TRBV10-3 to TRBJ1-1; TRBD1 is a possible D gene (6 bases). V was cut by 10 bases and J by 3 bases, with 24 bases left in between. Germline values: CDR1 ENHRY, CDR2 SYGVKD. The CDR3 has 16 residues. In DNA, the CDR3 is TGTGCCACTGGGGGGGTAACAGGGTATGCGGACACTGAAGCTTTCTTT. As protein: CATGGVTGYADTEAFF.

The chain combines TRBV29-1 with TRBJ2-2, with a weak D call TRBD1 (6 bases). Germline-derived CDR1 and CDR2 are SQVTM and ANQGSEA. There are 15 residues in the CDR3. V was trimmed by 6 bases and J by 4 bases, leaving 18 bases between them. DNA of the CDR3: TGCAGCGTCGTCGGACAGAACGCGGGCACCGGGGAGCTGTTTTTT. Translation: CSVVGQNAGTGELFF.

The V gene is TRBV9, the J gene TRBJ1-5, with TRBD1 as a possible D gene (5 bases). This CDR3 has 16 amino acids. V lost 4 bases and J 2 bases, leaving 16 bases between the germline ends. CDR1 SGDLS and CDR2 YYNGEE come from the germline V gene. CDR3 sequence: CASSKSGGDGNQPQHF. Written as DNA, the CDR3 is TGTGCCAGCAGCAAAAGCGGAGGGGACGGCAATCAGCCCCAGCATTTT.

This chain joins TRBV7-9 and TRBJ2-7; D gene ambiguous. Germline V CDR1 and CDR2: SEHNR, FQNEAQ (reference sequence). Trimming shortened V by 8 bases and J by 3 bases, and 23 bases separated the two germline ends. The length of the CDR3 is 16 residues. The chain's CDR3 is CASSPVGSLTFYEQYF. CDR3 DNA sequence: TGTGCCAGCTCTCCCGTGGGTAGCTTAACCTTCTACGAGCAGTACTTC.